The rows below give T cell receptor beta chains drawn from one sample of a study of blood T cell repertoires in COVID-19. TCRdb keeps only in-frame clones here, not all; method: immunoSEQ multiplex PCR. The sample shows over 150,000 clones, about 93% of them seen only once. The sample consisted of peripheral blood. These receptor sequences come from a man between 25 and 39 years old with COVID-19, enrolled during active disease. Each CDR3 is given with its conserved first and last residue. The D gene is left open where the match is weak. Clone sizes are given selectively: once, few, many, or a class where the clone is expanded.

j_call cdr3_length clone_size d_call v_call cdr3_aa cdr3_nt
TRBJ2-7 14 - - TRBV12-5 CASGLVGPMDEQYF TGTGCTAGTGGTTTGGTGGGCCCTATGGACGAGCAGTACTTC
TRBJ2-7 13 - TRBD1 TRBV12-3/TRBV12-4 CASSFGDSYEQYF TGTGCCAGCAGTTTTGGGGACAGCTACGAGCAGTACTTC
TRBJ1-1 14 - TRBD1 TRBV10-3 CAISESKGALEAFF TGTGCCATCAGTGAGTCGAAGGGGGCTCTTGAAGCTTTCTTT
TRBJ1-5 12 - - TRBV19 CASSPRNQPQHF TGTGCCAGTAGTCCCCGGAATCAGCCCCAGCATTTT
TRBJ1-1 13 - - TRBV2 CASSEQINTEAFF TGTGCCAGCAGTGAACAGATCAACACTGAAGCTTTCTTT
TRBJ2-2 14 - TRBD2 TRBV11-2 CASRWTSDAGELFF TGTGCCAGCAGGTGGACTAGTGACGCCGGGGAGCTGTTTTTT
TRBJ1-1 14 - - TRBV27 CASSRGPWGTEAFF TGTGCCAGCAGCAGGGGCCCTTGGGGCACTGAAGCTTTCTTT
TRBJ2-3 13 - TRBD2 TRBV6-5 CASRAGVTDTQYF TGTGCCAGCAGAGCGGGGGTCACAGATACGCAGTATTTT
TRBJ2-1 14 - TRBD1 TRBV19 CASSPGTGGNEQFF TGTGCCAGTAGTCCAGGGACAGGGGGGAATGAGCAGTTCTTC
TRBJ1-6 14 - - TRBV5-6 CASSLNTVNSPLHF TGTGCCAGCAGCTTGAATACAGTTAATTCACCCCTCCACTTT
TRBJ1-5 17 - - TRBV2 CASSVPQGGSSNQPQHF TGTGCCAGCAGCGTACCTCAAGGGGGTTCTAGCAATCAGCCCCAGCATTTT
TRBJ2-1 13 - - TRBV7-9 CASSLGGGNEQFF TGTGCCAGCAGCTTAGGAGGGGGCAATGAGCAGTTCTTC
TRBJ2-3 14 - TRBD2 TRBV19 CATNSGGETGTQYF TGTGCCACCAATAGCGGGGGGGAAACCGGTACGCAGTATTTT
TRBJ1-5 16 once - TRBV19 CASSMSLKRSNQPQHF TGTGCCAGTAGTATGTCCCTCAAGCGTAGCAATCAGCCCCAGCATTTT
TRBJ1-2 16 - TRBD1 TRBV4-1 CASSQESTGRRDRGTF TGCGCCAGCAGCCAAGAATCAACGGGTCGCCGGGACAGAGGAACCTTC
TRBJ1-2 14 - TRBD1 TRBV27 CASSPGTGVQGYTF TGTGCCAGCAGTCCCGGGACAGGGGTACAAGGCTACACCTTC
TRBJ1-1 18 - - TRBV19 CASSIDNQGSFMNTEAFF TGTGCCAGTAGTATAGATAATCAGGGATCCTTCATGAACACTGAAGCTTTCTTT
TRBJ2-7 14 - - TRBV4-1 CASSQGIRGDEQYF TGCGCCAGCAGCCAAGGAATCAGGGGGGACGAGCAGTACTTC
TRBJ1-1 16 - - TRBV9 CASSVGDTSRGTEAFF TGTGCCAGCAGCGTAGGGGACACATCACGAGGGACTGAAGCTTTCTTT
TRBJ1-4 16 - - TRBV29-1 CSVGQGFEPTNEKLFF TGCAGCGTTGGGCAGGGGTTTGAACCAACTAATGAAAAACTGTTTTTT
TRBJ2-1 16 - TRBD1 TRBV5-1 CASSLAGTGSWNEQFF TGCGCCAGCAGCTTGGCCGGGACAGGGAGCTGGAATGAGCAGTTCTTC
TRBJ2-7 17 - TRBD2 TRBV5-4 CASSTPAGAGGFYEQYF TGTGCCAGCAGCACCCCGGCCGGGGCGGGGGGGTTCTACGAGCAGTACTTC
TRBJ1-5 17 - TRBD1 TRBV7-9 CASSLSGQGGLFQPQHF TGTGCCAGCAGCTTATCCGGACAGGGTGGGCTTTTTCAGCCCCAGCATTTT
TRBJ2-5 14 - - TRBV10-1 CASSDLQSQETQYF TGCGCCAGCAGTGACCTCCAGTCGCAAGAGACCCAGTACTTC
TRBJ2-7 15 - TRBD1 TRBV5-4 CASSWPGQGSYEQYF TGTGCCAGCAGCTGGCCGGGACAGGGGTCTTACGAGCAGTACTTC
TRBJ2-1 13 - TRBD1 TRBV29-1 CSVSTGGYNEQFF TGCAGCGTTTCGACAGGGGGATACAATGAGCAGTTCTTC
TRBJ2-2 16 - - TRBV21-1 CASSKDTEGRPGELFF TGTGCCAGCAGCAAAGATACAGAAGGTAGGCCCGGGGAGCTGTTTTTT
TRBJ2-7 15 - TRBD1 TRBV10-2 CASTFSRDRVYEQYF TGCGCCAGCACCTTCAGCCGGGACAGGGTGTACGAGCAGTACTTC
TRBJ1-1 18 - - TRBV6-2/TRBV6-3 CASSYYLFDRDSNTEAFF TGTGCCAGCAGTTACTACTTATTCGACCGGGACTCAAACACTGAAGCTTTCTTT
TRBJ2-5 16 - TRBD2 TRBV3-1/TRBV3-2 CASSDLAGGYQETQYF TGTGCCAGCAGCGATCTAGCGGGGGGGTACCAAGAGACCCAGTACTTC
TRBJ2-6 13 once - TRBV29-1 CSVTSFGANVLTF TGCAGCGTGACAAGTTTTGGGGCCAACGTCCTGACTTTC
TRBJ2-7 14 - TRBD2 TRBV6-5 CASSYGTSGYEQYF TGTGCCAGCAGTTACGGGACTAGCGGCTACGAGCAGTACTTC
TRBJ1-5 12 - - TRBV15 CATSNSDQPQHF TGTGCCACCAGCAACAGTGATCAGCCCCAGCATTTT
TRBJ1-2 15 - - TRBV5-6 CASSLAATVNYGYTF TGTGCCAGCAGCTTGGCCGCAACTGTAAACTATGGCTACACCTTC
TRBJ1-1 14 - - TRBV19 CASRNDRINTEAFF TGTGCCAGTAGGAACGACAGAATTAACACTGAAGCTTTCTTT
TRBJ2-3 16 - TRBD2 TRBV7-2 CASSLEPGLAADTQYF TGTGCCAGCAGCTTAGAACCGGGACTAGCGGCAGATACGCAGTATTTT
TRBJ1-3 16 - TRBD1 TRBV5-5 CASRKAAGGAGNTIYF TGTGCCAGCAGGAAGGCCGCAGGGGGCGCAGGAAACACCATATATTTT
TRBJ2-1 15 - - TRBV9 CASSARQATYNEQFF TGTGCCAGCAGCGCGAGACAGGCTACCTACAATGAGCAGTTCTTC
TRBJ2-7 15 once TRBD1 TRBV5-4 CASSSTGQGPYEQYF TGTGCCAGCAGCTCAACCGGACAGGGCCCCTACGAGCAGTACTTC
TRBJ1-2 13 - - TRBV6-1 CASSEDGRVGYTF TGTGCCAGCAGTGAAGACGGCAGGGTTGGCTACACCTTC
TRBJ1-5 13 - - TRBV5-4 CASSLSGNQPQHF TGTGCCAGCAGCTTATCGGGGAATCAGCCCCAGCATTTT
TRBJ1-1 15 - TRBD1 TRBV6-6 CASSHLQGANTEAFF TGTGCCAGCAGCCACTTACAGGGGGCGAACACTGAAGCTTTCTTT
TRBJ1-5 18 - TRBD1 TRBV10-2 CASRPDDRGGRSNQPQHF TGCGCCAGCAGACCCGATGACAGGGGCGGGCGTAGCAATCAGCCCCAGCATTTT
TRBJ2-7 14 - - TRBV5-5 CASSLGLQAYEQYF TGTGCCAGCAGCTTGGGACTGCAAGCCTACGAGCAGTACTTC
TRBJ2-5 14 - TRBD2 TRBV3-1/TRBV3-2 CASSQMSGGETQYF TGTGCCAGCAGCCAAATGAGCGGGGGAGAGACCCAGTACTTC
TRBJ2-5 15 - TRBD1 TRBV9 CASSVGYRGQETQYF TGTGCCAGCAGCGTAGGGTACAGGGGGCAAGAGACCCAGTACTTC
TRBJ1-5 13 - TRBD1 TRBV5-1 CARLTGDEAPQHF TGCGCCAGACTGACAGGGGACGAAGCGCCCCAGCATTTT